This T cell receptor beta chain originates from a study of T cells in Graves' hyperthyroidism and ophthalmopathy. Overall study findings and caveats: Most clonotypes expanded in the thyroid (above 0.001) were also present in blood.

Patients were aged 18 to 65, had disease duration under 2 months, and had newly diagnosed hyperthyroidism. Sampled blood dates from first hyperthyroidism diagnosis, and it precedes any ophthalmopathy symptoms. This clonotype appeared many times. Its target is unknown. The CDR3 contains 13 residues. Germline CDR1 and CDR2: SNHLY and FYNNEI. V was trimmed by 7 bases and J by 4 bases, leaving 13 bases between them. RNA transcripts were the template for amplifying TCR beta CDR3 regions. The TCR CDR3 first-round RT-PCR relied on the HTBI primer set. MiXCR, applied by TCRdb to the multiplex PCR reads, yields one record per CDR3 protein. The sample contains fewer than 350,000 distinct CDR3 sequences, roughly 14% of which appear only once.

This TCR was sampled from a woman in her 30s with Graves' hyperthyroidism that later progressed to Graves' ophthalmopathy. The sample taken for sequencing was blood. J is TRBJ1-2 and V is TRBV2; D uncertain. In DNA form, the CDR3 reads TGTGCCAGCACCTATGCCAGTTCCTATGGCTACACCTTC. Translation: CASTYASSYGYTF.